Below, 23 T cell receptor beta chains from the same sample are listed, as sequenced in a study of blood T cell repertoires in COVID-19. Assay: immunoSEQ multiplex PCR; the TCRdb copy retains only in-frame clones and omits some. Of about 220,000 clones in the sample, roughly four fifths are singletons; the top ten hold about 4.8%. The sequenced material came from peripheral blood. The receptors stem from a woman aged 70-85 years with acute or convalescent COVID-19.

This chain uses TRBV7-6 with TRBJ2-1; 9 bases match TRBD2. The germline gives CDR1 SGHVS, CDR2 FNYEAQ. This CDR3 is built from 18 residues. V lost 3 bases, J lost 2 bases, and 11 bases stayed unmatched. In DNA form, the CDR3 reads TGTGCCAGCAGCTTGCTTAAGGTTGGGACTAGCACCTACAATGAGCAGTTCTTC. As protein: CASSLLKVGTSTYNEQFF.

The chain joins TRBV12-5 to TRBJ2-1; 7 nucleotides align to TRBD1. V shed 6 bases and J 1 base; nucleotides not matched to a gene: 9. The CDR3 spans 16 residues. CDR1 LGHNT and CDR2 FRNRAP come from the germline V gene. CDR3: CASGNRQGGSYNEQFF. The CDR3 nucleotides read TGTGCTAGTGGAAACAGACAGGGCGGTTCCTACAATGAGCAGTTCTTC. Based on the CDR3 plus reference TRBV12-5 and TRBJ2-1, the full variable domain is DARVTQTPRHKVTEMGQEVTMRCQPILGHNTVFWYRQTMMQGLELLAYFRNRAPLDDSGMPKDRFSAEMPDATLATLKIQPSEPRDSAVYFCASGNRQGGSYNEQFFGPGTRLTVL.

The sample holds a few counts of this clone. The chain carries TRBV9 and TRBJ1-4, with a possible D match to TRBD1 (5 bases). Trimming shortened V by 3 bases and J by 4 bases, and 7 bases separated the two germline ends. The CDR3 is 13 residues long. Germline V gene data show CDR1 as SGDLS and CDR2 as YYNGEE. Here the CDR3 reads CASSAGHNEKLFF. For the CDR3, the DNA is TGTGCCAGCAGCGCAGGACATAATGAAAAACTGTTTTTT.

The count of this clone is one. This chain connects TRBV5-1 to TRBJ2-6, with TRBD1 matching over 11 bases. In germline, CDR1 is SGHRS, CDR2 YFSETQ. V trimming: 1 base; J trimming: 0 bases; junction bases outside the gene matches: 3. The length of the CDR3 is 18 residues. The DNA for the CDR3 is TGCGCCAGCAGCTTGCCCGGGACAGGGGGCTCTGGGGCCAACGTCCTGACTTTC. This gives the protein CASSLPGTGGSGANVLTF. Combining the CDR3 with reference TRBV5-1 and TRBJ2-6 gives the whole variable domain KAGVTQTPRYLIKTRGQQVTLSCSPISGHRSVSWYQQTPGQGLQFLFEYFSETQRNKGNFPGRFSGRQFSNSRSEMNVSTLELGDSALYLCASSLPGTGGSGANVLTFGAGSRLTVL.

The V gene is TRBV5-6, the J gene TRBJ2-3; possibly TRBD1 for D (5 bases). Germline V gene sequence: CDR1 SGHDT, CDR2 YYEEEE. Trimming took off 4 bases at V and 3 bases at J, with 9 bases between the two ends. This CDR3 has 13 amino acids. This chain's CDR3 is CASSLKGTDTQYF. The CDR3 bases are TGTGCCAGCAGCCTCAAGGGGACAGATACGCAGTATTTT.

CDR3 in amino acids: CASSQGLGTATYEQYF. In nucleotides, the CDR3 is TGTGCCAGCAGCCAAGGACTCGGGACAGCTACCTACGAGCAGTACTTC. This chain links TRBV3-1 (or the pseudogene TRBV3-2) with TRBJ2-7; 7 bases align to TRBD1. Germline lookup yields CDR1 LGHDT and CDR2 YNNKEL (reference sequence). The CDR3 runs to 16 residues. Germline trimming cut 1 base from V and 2 bases from J; bases unmatched to any gene: 8.

V is TRBV28 and J is TRBJ1-2; D perhaps matches TRBD1 (6 bases). CDR1 and CDR2 (germline): MDHEN, SYDVKM. The CDR3 length is 15 residues. With 8 bases removed from V and 5 bases from J, the gap between germline ends came to 21 bases. The CDR3 here is CASLFRQSGTYGYTF. Here the CDR3 DNA reads TGTGCCAGCCTCTTTCGGCAGTCGGGGACATATGGCTACACCTTC.

This chain connects TRBV4-1 to TRBJ2-3; TRBD2 is a possible D gene (6 bases). The CDR3 spans 13 residues. V was shortened by 6 bases and J by 1 base, with 8 bases between the two germline ends. The germline CDR1 and CDR2 sequences are MGHRA and YSYEKL. As DNA, the CDR3 is TGCGCCAGCAGAGGGACTCGCACAGATACGCAGTATTTT. It specifies CASRGTRTDTQYF.

This clone was observed once. The chain uses TRBV6-1 and TRBJ1-2; 7 bases match TRBD1. The CDR3 totals 14 residues. Trimming cost V 2 bases and J 7 bases; bases outside gene matches: 7. Per germline, CDR1 MNHNS and CDR2 SASEGT. CDR3 protein: CASSELGTVLGYTF. The CDR3 coding sequence is TGTGCCAGCAGTGAATTAGGGACAGTTCTTGGCTACACCTTC.

The chain uses TRBV6-2 or TRBV6-3 and TRBJ1-2, with D unclear. V lost 6 bases to trimming and J lost 2 bases, with 13 bases between them. Germline CDR1 reads MNHEY; CDR2 reads SVGEGT. CDR3 size: 14 residues. CDR3 DNA: TGTGCCAGCAGCCGAAATACAGCCAACTATGGCTACACCTTC. It encodes CASSRNTANYGYTF.

The chain recombines TRBV2 with TRBJ1-6; 8 positions match TRBD1. There are 14 residues in the CDR3. The germline V gene has CDR1 SNHLY and CDR2 FYNNEI. J gave up 8 bases and V 6 bases, and 6 bases lay outside the gene matches. CDR3 sequence reads: CASRAGGNYSPLHF. CDR3 sequence (DNA): TGTGCCAGCAGGGCAGGGGGCAATTATTCACCCCTCCACTTT.

The chain combines TRBV5-1 with TRBJ2-1; D is unresolved. Germline CDR1 and CDR2: SGHRS and YFSETQ. The CDR3 consists of 15 residues. V was clipped by 5 bases and J by 0 bases, with 12 bases between them. The DNA for the CDR3 is TGCGCCAGCAGGCTAGTCTTGAGCTCCTACAATGAGCAGTTCTTC. Its protein is CASRLVLSSYNEQFF.

The sample holds a few counts of this clone. The rearrangement uses TRBV10-3 and TRBJ2-5; unclear D gene. V was clipped by 6 bases and J by 1 base, with 9 bases between them. Germline V gene lookup returns CDR1 ENHRY and CDR2 SYGVKD. The CDR3 runs 13 residues. CDR3 in DNA: TGTGCCATCAGGGGCACCGTCCAAGAGACCCAGTACTTC. Residues: CAIRGTVQETQYF.

The chain recombines TRBV29-1 with TRBJ2-3, with D uncertain. Germline CDR1 reads SQVTM; CDR2 reads ANQGSEA. The CDR3 extends over 14 amino acids. The ends were cut back, 4 bases at V and 1 base at J, with 12 bases in the middle. CDR3 DNA: TGCAGCGTTGTAAGAGGTGCCCGCACAGATACGCAGTATTTT. Protein sequence: CSVVRGARTDTQYF.

CDR3 nucleotide sequence: TGTGCCAGCAGCTTAGCTACGGGCAGGGGCTACGAGCAGTACTTC. Its protein is CASSLATGRGYEQYF. The rearrangement uses TRBV7-9 and TRBJ2-7; maybe TRBD1 (6 bases). Germline V CDR1 and CDR2: SEHNR, FQNEAQ (reference sequence). V shed 0 bases and J shed 3 bases, with 12 bases lying between them. The CDR3 loop spans 15 amino acids.

The V gene is TRBV7-2, the J gene TRBJ1-1, with D possibly being TRBD1 (5 bases). Trimming cost V 5 bases and J 4 bases, with 8 bases left between them. The CDR3 sequence is 12 residues long. In germline, CDR1 is SGHTA, CDR2 FQGNSA. CDR3 loop: CASSLDSTEAFF. The DNA for the CDR3 is TGTGCCAGCAGCCTCGACAGCACTGAAGCTTTCTTT.

The chain combines TRBV10-3 with TRBJ1-1; 7 bases match TRBD1. V lost 10 bases, J lost 4 bases, and 6 bases stayed unmatched. The CDR3 sequence is 12 residues long. The germline gives CDR1 ENHRY, CDR2 SYGVKD. CDR3 in amino acids: CATGGFGTEAFF. In DNA, the CDR3 is TGTGCCACAGGGGGGTTTGGCACTGAAGCTTTCTTT.

With respect to this clone: Other DNA sequences of this sample code for an identical CDR3. The genes are TRBV10-3 and TRBJ1-5; TRBD1 is a possible D gene (6 bases). V lost 0 bases and J lost 1, with 7 bases in between. This CDR3 has 15 amino acids. From germline, CDR1 is ENHRY and CDR2 SYGVKD. The DNA for the CDR3 is TGTGCCATCAGTGAGTCGACAGGCAGCAATCAGCCCCAGCATTTT. Its protein product is CAISESTGSNQPQHF.

Of note for this clone: The sample has other DNA sequences that encode this CDR3 too. The rearrangement uses TRBV2 and TRBJ1-2, with D possibly matching TRBD1 (5 bases). The CDR3 runs 12 residues. The V end was cut by 5 bases, the J end by 4 bases, with 8 bases between. Germline CDR1 and CDR2: SNHLY and FYNNEI. CDR3 sequence reads: CASSRGGYGYTF. In DNA, the CDR3 is TGTGCCAGCAGTAGGGGAGGCTATGGCTACACCTTC.

The chain's CDR3 is CASTRQEKAFF. Written as DNA, the CDR3 is TGTGCCAGCACCCGACAGGAAAAAGCTTTCTTT. V usage is TRBV6-5 and J usage is TRBJ1-1; D might be TRBD1 (6 bases). V dropped 7 bases and J dropped 9 bases, with 12 bases sitting between them. CDR1 MNHEY and CDR2 SVGAGI come from the germline V gene. The CDR3 loop spans 11 amino acids.

The chain has TRBV7-9 and TRBJ1-6, with D perhaps matching TRBD1 (6 bases). The germline V gene has CDR1 SEHNR and CDR2 FQNEAQ (reference sequence). V lost 1 base to trimming and J lost 7 bases, with 14 bases between them. The CDR3 extends over 16 amino acids. The CDR3 DNA reads as TGTGCCAGCAGCTTAGGACCGGTGAGGGGGAATTCACCCCTCCACTTT. This sequence encodes CASSLGPVRGNSPLHF.

The gene calls are TRBV5-1 and TRBJ2-5, with a weak D call TRBD1 (5 bases). CDR1 and CDR2 (germline): SGHRS, YFSETQ. V was trimmed by 0 bases and J by 7 bases, leaving 13 bases between them. This CDR3 contains 14 residues. The CDR3 DNA is TGCGCCAGCAGCTTGGATACTGGCCAGGGGACCCAGTACTTC. It translates to CASSLDTGQGTQYF.

This clone was seen a handful of times. V is TRBV12-3 or TRBV12-4 and J is TRBJ1-1, with TRBD1 as a possible D gene (6 bases). V lost 1 base and J lost 10, with 13 bases in between. This CDR3 has 13 residues. Here the CDR3 DNA reads TGTGCCAGCAGTTTAGAAATGGGACAAGGAGCTTTCTTT. Translated: CASSLEMGQGAFF.